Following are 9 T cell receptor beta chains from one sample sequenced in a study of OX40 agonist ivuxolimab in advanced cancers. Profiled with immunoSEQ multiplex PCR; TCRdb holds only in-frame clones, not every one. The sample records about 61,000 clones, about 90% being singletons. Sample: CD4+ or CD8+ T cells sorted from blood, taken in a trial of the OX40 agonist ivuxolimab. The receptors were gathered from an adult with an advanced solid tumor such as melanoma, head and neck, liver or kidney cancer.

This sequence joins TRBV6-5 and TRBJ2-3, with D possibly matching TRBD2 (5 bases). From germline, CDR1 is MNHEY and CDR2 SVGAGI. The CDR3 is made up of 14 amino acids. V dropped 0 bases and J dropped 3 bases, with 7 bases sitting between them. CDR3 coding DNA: TGTGCCAGCAGTTACTCGGGAGAAACAGATACGCAGTATTTT. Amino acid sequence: CASSYSGETDTQYF.

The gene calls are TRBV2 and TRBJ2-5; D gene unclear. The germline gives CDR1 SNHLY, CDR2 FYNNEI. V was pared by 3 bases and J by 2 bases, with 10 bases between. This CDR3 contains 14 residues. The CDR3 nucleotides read TGTGCCAGCAGTGACCCCCGTGGGCAAGAGACCCAGTACTTC. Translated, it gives CASSDPRGQETQYF.

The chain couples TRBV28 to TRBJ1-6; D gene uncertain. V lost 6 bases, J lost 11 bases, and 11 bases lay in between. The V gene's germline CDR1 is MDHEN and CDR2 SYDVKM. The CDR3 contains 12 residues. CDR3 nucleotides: TGTGCCAGCAGCGCGACTCCACCACCCCTCCACTTT. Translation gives CASSATPPPLHF.

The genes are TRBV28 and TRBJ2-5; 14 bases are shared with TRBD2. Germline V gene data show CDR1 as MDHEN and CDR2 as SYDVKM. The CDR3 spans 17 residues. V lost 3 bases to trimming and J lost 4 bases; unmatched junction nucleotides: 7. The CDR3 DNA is TGTGCCAGCAGTTTCTCTGGACTAGCGGGGGGAGGAGAGACCCAGTACTTC. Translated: CASSFSGLAGGGETQYF.

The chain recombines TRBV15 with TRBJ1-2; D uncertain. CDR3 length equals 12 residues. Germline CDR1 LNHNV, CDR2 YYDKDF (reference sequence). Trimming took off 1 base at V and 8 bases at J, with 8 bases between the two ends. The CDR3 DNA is TGTGCCACCAGCAGAGCTGGGTACGGCTACACCTTC. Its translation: CATSRAGYGYTF.

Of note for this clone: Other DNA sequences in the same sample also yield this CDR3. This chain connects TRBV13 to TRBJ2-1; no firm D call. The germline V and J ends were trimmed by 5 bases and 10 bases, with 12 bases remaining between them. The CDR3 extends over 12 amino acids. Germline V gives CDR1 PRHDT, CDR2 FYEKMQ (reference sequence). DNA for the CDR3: TGTGCCAGCAGCCTGGGCCTGGGGGAGCAGTTCTTC. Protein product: CASSLGLGEQFF.

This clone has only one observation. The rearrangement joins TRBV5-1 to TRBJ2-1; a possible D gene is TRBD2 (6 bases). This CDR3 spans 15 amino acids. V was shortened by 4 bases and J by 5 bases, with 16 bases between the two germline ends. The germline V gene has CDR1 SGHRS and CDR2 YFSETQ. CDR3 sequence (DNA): TGCGCCAGCAGCCCAAAACTAGCCGTTAACAATGAGCAGTTCTTC. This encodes CASSPKLAVNNEQFF.

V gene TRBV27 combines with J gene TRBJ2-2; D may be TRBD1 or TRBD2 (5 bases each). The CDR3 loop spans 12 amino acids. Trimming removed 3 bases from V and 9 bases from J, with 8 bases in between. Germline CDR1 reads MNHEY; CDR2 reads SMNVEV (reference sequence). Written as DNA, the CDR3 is TGTGCCAGCAGTTTGAGGGGCAGGGAGCTGTTTTTT. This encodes CASSLRGRELFF.

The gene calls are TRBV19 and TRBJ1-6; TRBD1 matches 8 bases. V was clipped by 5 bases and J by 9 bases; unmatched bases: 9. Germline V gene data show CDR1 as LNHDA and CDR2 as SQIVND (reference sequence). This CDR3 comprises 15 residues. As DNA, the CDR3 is TGTGCCAGTAGTTCATTACAGGGGGTCGGTTCACCCCTCCACTTT. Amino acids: CASSSLQGVGSPLHF. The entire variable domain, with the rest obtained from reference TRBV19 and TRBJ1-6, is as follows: DGGITQSPKYLFRKEGQNVTLSCEQNLNHDAMYWYRQDPGQGLRLIYYSQIVNDFQKGDIAEGYSVSREKKESFPLTVTSAQKNPTAFYLCASSSLQGVGSPLHFGNGTRLTVT.